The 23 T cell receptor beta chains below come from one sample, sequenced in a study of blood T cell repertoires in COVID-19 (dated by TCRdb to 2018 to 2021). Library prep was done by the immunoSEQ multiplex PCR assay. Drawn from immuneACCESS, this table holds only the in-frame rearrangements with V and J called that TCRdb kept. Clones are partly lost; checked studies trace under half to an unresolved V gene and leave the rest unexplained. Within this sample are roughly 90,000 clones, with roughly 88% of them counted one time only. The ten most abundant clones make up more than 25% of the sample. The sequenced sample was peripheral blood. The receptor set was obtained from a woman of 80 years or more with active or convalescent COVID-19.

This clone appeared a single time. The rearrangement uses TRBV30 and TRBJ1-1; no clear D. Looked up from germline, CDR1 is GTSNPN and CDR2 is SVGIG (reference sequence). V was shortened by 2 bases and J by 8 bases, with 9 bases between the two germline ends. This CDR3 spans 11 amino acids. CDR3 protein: CAWSNRWEAFF. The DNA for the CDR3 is TGTGCCTGGAGTAACCGGTGGGAAGCTTTCTTT.

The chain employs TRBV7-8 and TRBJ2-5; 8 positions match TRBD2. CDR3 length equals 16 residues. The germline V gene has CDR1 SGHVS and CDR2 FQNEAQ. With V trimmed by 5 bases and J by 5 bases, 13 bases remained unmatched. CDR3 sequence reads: CASSTPGLEAGETQYF. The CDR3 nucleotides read TGTGCCAGCAGCACACCGGGACTAGAAGCCGGGGAGACCCAGTACTTC.

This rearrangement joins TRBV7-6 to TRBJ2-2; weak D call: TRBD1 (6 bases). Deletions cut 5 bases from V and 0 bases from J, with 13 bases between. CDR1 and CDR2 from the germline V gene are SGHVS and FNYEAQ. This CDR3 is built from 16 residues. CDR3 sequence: CASSPRQASNTGELFF. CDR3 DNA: TGTGCCAGCAGCCCGAGACAGGCATCGAACACCGGGGAGCTGTTTTTT.

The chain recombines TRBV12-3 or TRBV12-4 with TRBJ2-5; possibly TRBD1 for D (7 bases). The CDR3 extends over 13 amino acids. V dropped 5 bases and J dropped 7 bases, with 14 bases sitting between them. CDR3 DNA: TGTGCCAGCAGTGGGACAGTGGGGGGGACCCAGTACTTC. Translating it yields CASSGTVGGTQYF.

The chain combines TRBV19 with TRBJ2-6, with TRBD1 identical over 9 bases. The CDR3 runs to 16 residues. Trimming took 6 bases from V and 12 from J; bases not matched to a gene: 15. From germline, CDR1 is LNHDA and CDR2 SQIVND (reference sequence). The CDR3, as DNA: TGTGCCAGTAGCACACAGGGGGCTCAAGATTTTAGCGTCCTGACTTTC. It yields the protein CASSTQGAQDFSVLTF.

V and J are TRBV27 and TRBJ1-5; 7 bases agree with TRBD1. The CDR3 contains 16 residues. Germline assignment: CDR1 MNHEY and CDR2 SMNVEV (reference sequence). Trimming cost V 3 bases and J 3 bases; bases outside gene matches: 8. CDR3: CASSLRGPPFNQPQHF. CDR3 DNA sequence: TGTGCCAGCAGTTTGAGGGGGCCACCTTTCAATCAGCCCCAGCATTTT.

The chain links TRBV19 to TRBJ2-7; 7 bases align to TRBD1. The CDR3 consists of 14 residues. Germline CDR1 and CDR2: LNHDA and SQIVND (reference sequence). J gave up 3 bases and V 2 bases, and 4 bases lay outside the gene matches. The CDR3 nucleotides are TGTGCCAGTAGTATACGACAGGGAGACTACGAGCAGTACTTC. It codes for CASSIRQGDYEQYF.

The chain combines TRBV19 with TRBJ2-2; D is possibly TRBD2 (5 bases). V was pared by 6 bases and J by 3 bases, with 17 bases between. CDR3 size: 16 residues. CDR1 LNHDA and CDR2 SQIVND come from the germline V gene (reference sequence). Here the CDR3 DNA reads TGTGCCAGTAGCCAGTCCCCGGGATCCTACACCGGGGAGCTGTTTTTT. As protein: CASSQSPGSYTGELFF.

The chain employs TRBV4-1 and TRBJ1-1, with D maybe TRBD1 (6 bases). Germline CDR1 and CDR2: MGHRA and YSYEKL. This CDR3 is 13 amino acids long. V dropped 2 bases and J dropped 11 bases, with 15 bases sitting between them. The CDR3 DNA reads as TGCGCCAGCAGCCAATCCACTTCAGGGGCTGCTTTCTTT. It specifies CASSQSTSGAAFF.

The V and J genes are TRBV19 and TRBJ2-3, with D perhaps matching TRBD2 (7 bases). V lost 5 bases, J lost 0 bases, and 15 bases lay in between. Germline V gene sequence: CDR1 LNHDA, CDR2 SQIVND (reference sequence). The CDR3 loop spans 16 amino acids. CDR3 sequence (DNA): TGTGCCAGTAGTGGGGGGGCATCGAGAAGCACAGATACGCAGTATTTT. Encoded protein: CASSGGASRSTDTQYF. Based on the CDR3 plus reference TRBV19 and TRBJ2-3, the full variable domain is DGGITQSPKYLFRKEGQNVTLSCEQNLNHDAMYWYRQDPGQGLRLIYYSQIVNDFQKGDIAEGYSVSREKKESFPLTVTSAQKNPTAFYLCASSGGASRSTDTQYFGPGTRLTVL.

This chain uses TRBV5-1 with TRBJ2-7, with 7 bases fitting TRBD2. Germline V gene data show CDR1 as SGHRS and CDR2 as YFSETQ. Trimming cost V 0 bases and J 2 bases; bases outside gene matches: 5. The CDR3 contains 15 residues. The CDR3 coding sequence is TGCGCCAGCAGCTTGGGCCCCAGCGGGGCCTACGAGCAGTACTTC. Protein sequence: CASSLGPSGAYEQYF.

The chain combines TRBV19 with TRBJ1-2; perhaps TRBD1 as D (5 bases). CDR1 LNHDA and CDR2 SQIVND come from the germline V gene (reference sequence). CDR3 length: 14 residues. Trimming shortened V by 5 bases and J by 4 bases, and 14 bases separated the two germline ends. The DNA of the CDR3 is TGTGCCAGTAGTGTAGCTCGACAGTCCTATGGCTACACCTTC. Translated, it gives CASSVARQSYGYTF.

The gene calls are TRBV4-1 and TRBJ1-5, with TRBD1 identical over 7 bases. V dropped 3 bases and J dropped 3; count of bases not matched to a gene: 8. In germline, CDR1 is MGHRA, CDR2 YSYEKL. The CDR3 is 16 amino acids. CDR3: CASSQMPGQTNQPQHF. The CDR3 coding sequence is TGCGCCAGCAGCCAGATGCCGGGACAGACCAATCAGCCCCAGCATTTT.

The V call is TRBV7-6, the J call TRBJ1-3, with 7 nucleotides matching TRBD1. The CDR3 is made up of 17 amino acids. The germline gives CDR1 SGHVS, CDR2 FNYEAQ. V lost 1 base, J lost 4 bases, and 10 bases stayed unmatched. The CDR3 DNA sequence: TGTGCCAGCAGCTTAGGGGCGGCAGGGGGAACGGGAAACACCATATATTTT. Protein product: CASSLGAAGGTGNTIYF.

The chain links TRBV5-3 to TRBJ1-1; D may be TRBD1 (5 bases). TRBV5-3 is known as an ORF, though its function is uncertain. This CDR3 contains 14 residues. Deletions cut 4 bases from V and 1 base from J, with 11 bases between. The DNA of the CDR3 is TGTGCCAGAAGCCCAGTCCAGGGGAACACTGAAGCTTTCTTT. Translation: CARSPVQGNTEAFF.

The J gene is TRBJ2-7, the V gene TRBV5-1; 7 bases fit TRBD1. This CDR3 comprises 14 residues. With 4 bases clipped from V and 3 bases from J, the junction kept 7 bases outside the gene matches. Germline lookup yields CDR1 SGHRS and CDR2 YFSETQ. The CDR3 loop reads CASSTGQFNYEQYF. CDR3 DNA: TGCGCCAGCAGCACGGGACAGTTTAACTACGAGCAGTACTTC.

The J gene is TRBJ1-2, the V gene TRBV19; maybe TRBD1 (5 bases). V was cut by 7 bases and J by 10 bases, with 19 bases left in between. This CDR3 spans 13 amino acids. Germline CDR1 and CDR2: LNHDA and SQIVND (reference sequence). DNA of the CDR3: TGTGCCAGTACCGGGGAGGGACGCAGAGACTACACCTTC. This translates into CASTGEGRRDYTF.

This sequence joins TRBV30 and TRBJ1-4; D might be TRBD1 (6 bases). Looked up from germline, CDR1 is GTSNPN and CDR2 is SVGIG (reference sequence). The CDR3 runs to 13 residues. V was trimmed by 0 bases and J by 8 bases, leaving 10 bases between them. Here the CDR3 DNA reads TGTGCCTGGAGTGTACAGGGACGGGAAAAACTGTTTTTT. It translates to CAWSVQGREKLFF.

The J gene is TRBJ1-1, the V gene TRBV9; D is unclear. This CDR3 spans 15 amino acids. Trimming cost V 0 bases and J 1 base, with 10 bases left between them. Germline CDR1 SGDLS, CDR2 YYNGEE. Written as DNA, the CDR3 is TGTGCCAGCAGCGTAGATTTGGGGAGGAACACTGAAGCTTTCTTT. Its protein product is CASSVDLGRNTEAFF.

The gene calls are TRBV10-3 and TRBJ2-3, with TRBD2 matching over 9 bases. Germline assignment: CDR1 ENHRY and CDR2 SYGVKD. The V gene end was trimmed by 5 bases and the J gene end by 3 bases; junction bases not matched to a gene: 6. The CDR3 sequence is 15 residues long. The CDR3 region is CAISRLAVGTDTQYF. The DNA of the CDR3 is TGTGCCATCAGTCGACTAGCGGTGGGAACAGATACGCAGTATTTT.

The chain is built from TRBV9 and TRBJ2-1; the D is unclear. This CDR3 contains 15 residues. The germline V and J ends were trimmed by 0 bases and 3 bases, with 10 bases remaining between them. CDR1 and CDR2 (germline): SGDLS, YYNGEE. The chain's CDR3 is CASSVGNGLYNEQFF. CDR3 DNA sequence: TGTGCCAGCAGCGTAGGAAACGGTCTCTACAATGAGCAGTTCTTC.

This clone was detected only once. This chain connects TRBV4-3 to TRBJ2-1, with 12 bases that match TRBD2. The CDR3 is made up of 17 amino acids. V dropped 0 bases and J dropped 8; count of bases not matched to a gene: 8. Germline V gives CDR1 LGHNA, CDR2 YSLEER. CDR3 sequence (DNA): TGCGCCAGCAGCCAAGATCCCCCTAGCGGGGGGGCCGATGAGCAGTTCTTC. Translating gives CASSQDPPSGGADEQFF.

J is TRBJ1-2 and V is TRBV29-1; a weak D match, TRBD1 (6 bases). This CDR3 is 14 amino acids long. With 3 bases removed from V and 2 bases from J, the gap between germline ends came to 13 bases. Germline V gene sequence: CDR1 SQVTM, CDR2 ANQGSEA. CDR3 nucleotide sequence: TGCAGCGTTGATACAGGGAACGAAAACTATGGCTACACCTTC. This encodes CSVDTGNENYGYTF.